This T cell receptor beta chain was sequenced for a study of cytomegalovirus exposure and HLA in healthy donors. About the study: From 150 million to 200 million T cells, an earlier analysis saw roughly 110 million unique TCR beta sequences.

Study-level results: In a later analysis, compared with equally common non-associated chains, HLA-associated beta chains were more expanded. Later work associated over 15,000 TCR beta sequences with HLA alleles at 0.05 false discovery rate.

This clone showed up just once. Its matching antigen is unknown. Primers included in the PCR were 60 Vbeta and 13 Jbeta primers. The data were produced by immunoSEQ multiplex PCR, yet TCRdb's version contains in-frame clones alone and is incomplete. Of 150,000 or so clones listed, around 79% were seen once; the top ten hold around 7.1%. CDR3 length: 13 residues. Germline assignment: CDR1 SQVTM and CDR2 ANQGSEA. V gave up 4 bases and J gave up 7 bases, with 16 bases separating them. This receptor was obtained from a woman aged 40 to 55 in good health and CMV-seropositive. This chain links TRBV29-1 with TRBJ1-2, with D possibly matching TRBD1 (5 bases). Sequenced material: PBMCs. The CDR3 protein is CSVGQTGGSGYTF. CDR3 sequence (DNA): TGCAGCGTTGGTCAGACGGGGGGGAGTGGCTACACCTTC.